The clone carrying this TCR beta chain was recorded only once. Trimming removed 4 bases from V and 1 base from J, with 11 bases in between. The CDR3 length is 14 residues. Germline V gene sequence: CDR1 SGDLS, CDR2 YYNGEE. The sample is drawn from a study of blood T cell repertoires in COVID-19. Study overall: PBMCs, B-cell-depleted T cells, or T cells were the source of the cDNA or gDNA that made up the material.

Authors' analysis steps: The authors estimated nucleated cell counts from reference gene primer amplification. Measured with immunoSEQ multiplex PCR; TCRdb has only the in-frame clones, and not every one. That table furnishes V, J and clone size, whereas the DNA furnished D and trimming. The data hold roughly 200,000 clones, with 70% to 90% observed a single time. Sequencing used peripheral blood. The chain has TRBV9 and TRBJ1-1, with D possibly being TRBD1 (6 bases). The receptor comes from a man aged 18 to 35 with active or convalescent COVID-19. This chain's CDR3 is CASSLQGQNTEAFF. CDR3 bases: TGTGCCAGCAGCCTCCAGGGACAGAACACTGAAGCTTTCTTT.